These 17 T cell receptor beta chains originate from one sample sequenced in a study of T cells in Graves' hyperthyroidism and ophthalmopathy. TCR beta CDR3 regions were amplified from RNA. During a first-round RT-PCR of the TCR CDR3, the HTBI primer set was used. MiXCR, run by TCRdb on the multiplex PCR reads, gives a single entry per CDR3 protein. In the table there are about 380,000 distinct CDR3 sequences, approximately 18% of which are singletons. Source material: blood. The origin of the receptors is a young man with Graves' ophthalmopathy.

The sample holds a few counts of this clonotype. This chain joins TRBV9 and TRBJ2-1; 14 nucleotides line up with TRBD2. Per the germline V gene, CDR1 is SGDLS and CDR2 is YYNGEE. CDR3 length equals 15 residues. V lost 0 bases, J lost 7 bases, and 0 bases stayed unmatched. CDR3 in DNA: TGTGCCAGCAGCGTAGGGACTAGCGGGGGGAATGAGCAGTTCTTC. Its protein product is CASSVGTSGGNEQFF.

The chain is built from TRBV7-8 and TRBJ2-7; D possibly corresponds to TRBD1 (5 bases). The V and J ends lost 5 bases and 4 bases respectively, with 24 bases between them. The CDR3 length is 17 residues. Germline values: CDR1 SGHVS, CDR2 FQNEAQ. CDR3 bases: TGTGCCAGCAGCCCTCACCCAGACAGAAGTTCCTTTTACGAGCAGTACTTC. Translating it yields CASSPHPDRSSFYEQYF.

This clonotype was counted between two and nine times. The chain joins TRBV7-9 to TRBJ1-2, with no clear D. The CDR3 is 14 amino acids. Trimming took 7 bases from V and 1 from J, leaving 13 bases between them. Germline V CDR1 and CDR2: SEHNR, FQNEAQ (reference sequence). CDR3 in DNA: TGTGCCAGCACCAAATCTGGTCTTAACTATGGCTACACCTTC. Translation gives CASTKSGLNYGYTF.

This clonotype was detected ten times or more. The chain links TRBV11-3 to TRBJ2-2; D may be TRBD1 (6 bases). Trimming took off 0 bases at V and 0 bases at J, with 11 bases between the two ends. This CDR3 has 17 residues. Germline CDR1 is SGHNT and CDR2 is YENEEA. The CDR3 nucleotides read TGTGCCAGCAGCTTAGATTCAGGGGCCGCGAACACCGGGGAGCTGTTTTTT. Protein sequence: CASSLDSGAANTGELFF.

This clonotype was observed a handful of times. The rearrangement joins TRBV7-9 to TRBJ2-2, with TRBD2 as a possible D gene (5 bases). Trimming left V 2 bases short and J 1 base short, with 14 bases between. The CDR3 runs to 17 residues. Germline V gives CDR1 SEHNR, CDR2 FQNEAQ (reference sequence). CDR3 region: CASSLPRIGENTGELFF. The CDR3 bases are TGTGCCAGCAGCTTACCCCGGATCGGGGAGAACACCGGGGAGCTGTTTTTT.

This clonotype has at least ten counts. V and J are TRBV11-3 and TRBJ2-5, with unresolved D. The CDR3 loop spans 13 amino acids. The ends were cut back, 5 bases at V and 4 bases at J, with 11 bases in the middle. Germline CDR1 SGHNT, CDR2 YENEEA. CDR3 residues: CASSRTPPETQYF. The CDR3 DNA is TGTGCCAGCAGCCGAACCCCCCCAGAGACCCAGTACTTC.

V usage is TRBV6-2 or TRBV6-3 and J usage is TRBJ2-6, with a tentative D call TRBD1 (6 bases). The length of the CDR3 is 20 residues. Germline CDR1 MNHEY, CDR2 SVGEGT. The V end was cut by 0 bases, the J end by 4 bases, with 22 bases between. The CDR3 here is CASSYSGHRDGIGGANVLTF. CDR3 coding DNA: TGTGCCAGCAGTTACTCGGGACACCGGGATGGAATTGGAGGGGCCAACGTCCTGACTTTC.

J is TRBJ2-5 and V is TRBV9; 7 bases align to TRBD1. The J segment lost 7 bases and the V segment lost 0 bases, leaving 6 bases of the junction unmatched. The CDR3 consists of 14 residues. CDR1 SGDLS and CDR2 YYNGEE come from the germline V gene. The CDR3 reads CASSVGDSQRTQYF. The CDR3 DNA follows: TGTGCCAGCAGCGTAGGGGACAGCCAGCGGACCCAGTACTTC.

Many counts were recorded for this clonotype. The chain employs TRBV7-2 and TRBJ1-2, with TRBD1 as a possible D gene (6 bases). The CDR3 is 15 residues long. Trimming took 5 bases from V and 5 from J, leaving 18 bases between them. Germline V gene data show CDR1 as SGHTA and CDR2 as FQGNSA. CDR3 nucleotides: TGTGCCAGCAGCCCCAGGGACATCCCGAGGTATGGCTACACCTTC. Its translation: CASSPRDIPRYGYTF.

J is TRBJ1-6 and V is TRBV20-1; the match to TRBD1 covers 7 bases. Trimming removed 6 bases from V and 7 bases from J; junction bases left unmatched: 6. Germline V gives CDR1 DFQATT, CDR2 SNEGSKA (reference sequence). The CDR3 covers 13 residues. The CDR3 DNA reads as TGCAGTGCATCGACAGGGCGCAATTCACCCCTCCACTTT. This codes for CSASTGRNSPLHF.

This sequence joins TRBV20-1 and TRBJ2-1; D may match TRBD1 or TRBD2 (6 bases each). The germline CDR1 and CDR2 sequences are DFQATT and SNEGSKA (reference sequence). Trimming pared 5 bases from V and 3 bases from J, leaving 23 bases between. CDR3 length: 17 residues. Here the CDR3 reads CSAVEGRRGAVYNEQFF. Here the CDR3 DNA reads TGCAGTGCTGTCGAGGGTCGTAGGGGGGCGGTCTACAATGAGCAGTTCTTC.

Concerning this clonotype itself: This may come from a read error, since a much larger clone is one base off. This CDR3 fails to terminate in the conserved phenylalanine or tryptophan, so it likely reflects a read error. V is TRBV18 and J is TRBJ1-5; 7 bases match TRBD1. From germline, CDR1 is KGHSH and CDR2 LQKENI. This CDR3 spans 15 amino acids. V was pared by 0 bases and J by 6 bases, with 5 bases of the junction left unmatched. CDR3 loop: CASSPPVSGGQPQHL. The DNA of the CDR3 is TGTGCCAGCTCACCACCCGTCTCAGGGGGTCAGCCCCAGCATCTT.

This clonotype was counted a few times. The J gene is TRBJ1-2, the V gene TRBV4-2; unclear D gene. The CDR3 is made up of 15 amino acids. V was pared by 0 bases and J by 2 bases, with 10 bases between. CDR1 is LGHNA and CDR2 is YNFKEQ in the germline V gene. The CDR3: CASSQESPGNYGYTF. The DNA for the CDR3 is TGTGCCAGCAGCCAAGAATCCCCGGGAAACTATGGCTACACCTTC.

This clonotype showed up many times. The chain recombines TRBV18 with TRBJ1-1, with D maybe TRBD1 (5 bases). CDR3 length: 15 amino acids. V gave up 2 bases and J gave up 2 bases, with 12 bases separating them. The germline V gene has CDR1 KGHSH and CDR2 LQKENI. The CDR3 here is CASSPAAGPNTEAFF. The CDR3 region has the DNA TGTGCCAGCTCACCAGCGGCGGGGCCCAACACTGAAGCTTTCTTT.

This clonotype has a count of ten or more. This rearrangement joins TRBV13 to TRBJ2-7; 11 nucleotides line up with TRBD1. After removal of 6 bases from V and 3 bases from J, the junction contained 4 bases not matched to a gene. This CDR3 contains 14 residues. Germline assignment: CDR1 PRHDT and CDR2 FYEKMQ (reference sequence). The CDR3 DNA follows: TGTGCCAGCAGAGACGGGACAGGGGGCTACGAGCAGTACTTC. Its protein is CASRDGTGGYEQYF.

The chain has TRBV20-1 and TRBJ1-4, with a weak D call TRBD1 (6 bases). The V gene's germline CDR1 is DFQATT and CDR2 SNEGSKA (reference sequence). Trimming took 4 bases from V and 3 from J, leaving 9 bases between them. The CDR3 consists of 13 residues. The CDR3 loop is CSATGAANEKLFF. DNA of the CDR3: TGCAGTGCTACAGGGGCTGCTAATGAAAAACTGTTTTTT.

The gene calls are TRBV9 and TRBJ2-1; 9 bases are a match to TRBD1. CDR1 SGDLS and CDR2 YYNGEE come from the germline V gene. V lost 0 bases to trimming and J lost 7 bases; unmatched junction nucleotides: 5. CDR3 length: 15 residues. CDR3 loop: CASSVGGQGVNEQFF. In nucleotides, the CDR3 is TGTGCCAGCAGCGTAGGGGGACAGGGCGTGAATGAGCAGTTCTTC.